A selection of T cell receptor beta chains follows, all from one sample in a study of regulatory T cells in long-lasting Graves disease. MiXCR was run by TCRdb on the multiplex PCR reads, yielding one entry per CDR3 protein. The sample consists of under 800,000 distinct CDR3 sequences, about 16% of them appearing once. These records were also assigned to another study, of T cells in Graves' hyperthyroidism and ophthalmopathy.

The specimen was peripheral blood mononuclear cells (PBMCs), collected at new diagnosis, from a patient treated with antithyroid drugs. The receptors were gathered from a woman aged 30 to 39 with Graves disease. Both conserved end residues are trimmed from each CDR3. Not every row has a clone size; where given, it reads once, few, many or a size class.

V	size	J	CDR3
TRBV20-1	few	TRBJ2-5	SARELYETQY
TRBV19	once	TRBJ2-1	ASSPLRDKTRRGSYNEQF
TRBV6-5	-	TRBJ2-7	ASSSQGLGEQY
TRBV28	-	TRBJ1-5	ASYRRSWEPQH
TRBV19	few	TRBJ2-1	ASSIVFGGAGGPGNEQF
TRBV12-5	few	TRBJ2-1	ASGPGKYNEQF
TRBV28	many	TRBJ1-1	ASSTRRTEAF
TRBV27	many	TRBJ2-3	ASSLAGDTDTQY
TRBV28	-	TRBJ1-2	ASTLAANYGYT
TRBV7-2	many	TRBJ2-3	ASSLDPSTDTQY
TRBV5-1	many	TRBJ2-3	ASSPGLAGDTQY
TRBV6-5	-	TRBJ2-7	ASSYVGLAGTYEQY
TRBV27	-	TRBJ1-1	ASSFGTRDTEAF
TRBV28	many	TRBJ2-7	ASSFIQAYEQY
TRBV6-1	many	TRBJ1-1	ASSPGPQGNTEAF
TRBV7-2	-	TRBJ1-3	ASSFFRGLGNTIY
TRBV11-1	many	TRBJ1-2	ASRGAGGDFYGYT
TRBV7-3	many	TRBJ2-1	ASSLTTGSNEQF
TRBV27	many	TRBJ2-2	ASSSPSGRFTGELF
TRBV9	many	TRBJ2-1	ASSAGLAGLNEQF
TRBV12-3/TRBV12-4	many	TRBJ2-1	ASSLITGQGYNEQF
TRBV20-1	many	TRBJ2-1	SAREYNEQF
TRBV5-1	-	TRBJ2-6	ASSLVGVGANVLT
TRBV5-1	-	TRBJ2-3	ASSPNGLSTDTQY
TRBV7-3	many	TRBJ2-7	ASSPYGQGYEQY
TRBV27	many	TRBJ1-1	ASSPLLTGSKTEAF
TRBV4-1	few	TRBJ2-5	ASSQDPTGEETQY
TRBV28	many	TRBJ2-1	ASGGHEPYNEQF
TRBV10-3	many	TRBJ2-2	AISDQGSTGELF
TRBV28	many	TRBJ1-1	ASSFQGVTEAF
TRBV2	many	TRBJ2-7	ASTPAQTYEQY
TRBV6-1	-	TRBJ2-2	ASSPDRVLTGELF
TRBV20-1	-	TRBJ2-1	SARDLRTGAQASYNEQS
TRBV5-1	-	-	ASSPITVGPSYEQF
TRBV7-9	many	TRBJ1-6	ASSLTGSDSPLH
TRBV28	many	TRBJ2-7	AATGLAGGSYEQY
TRBV10-2	-	TRBJ2-3	ASSESLGLVMTDTQY
TRBV18	-	TRBJ2-5	ASSAGGQETQY
TRBV28	few	TRBJ2-7	ASSPFVTSDLYEQY
TRBV2	many	TRBJ1-5	ASSEHSSRQPQH
TRBV7-6	many	TRBJ2-1	ASSPTGLAGSYNEQF
TRBV12-3/TRBV12-4	many	TRBJ1-5	ASSYGWYSNQPQH
TRBV7-2	many	TRBJ1-1	ASSPAGSYTEAF
TRBV7-9	-	TRBJ2-1	ASSSDEYRNPWNNEQF
TRBV28	many	TRBJ1-4	ASRRVGGAEKLF
TRBV18	-	-	ASSPSTVRETQY
TRBV2	many	TRBJ2-2	ASSTGVGTGELF
TRBV5-1	-	TRBJ1-5	ASSLGGGDPQH
TRBV5-1	-	TRBJ1-2	ASSIQGGNSGYT
TRBV6-1	few	TRBJ2-6	ASRDTVGSGANVLT
TRBV12-3/TRBV12-4	few	TRBJ2-3	ASSWRPPLGGSGSDTQY
TRBV10-3	few	TRBJ2-5	AISESARLEETQY
TRBV2	many	TRBJ1-4	ARGGVGEKLF
TRBV27	many	TRBJ2-5	ASSTTGARETQY
TRBV12-3/TRBV12-4	-	TRBJ1-1	ASSFPGGSHSRLSWEAF
TRBV6-1	-	TRBJ1-4	ASSAGGGKLF